The present T cell receptor beta chain was sequenced within a study of cytomegalovirus exposure and HLA in healthy donors. Findings and caveats of the study: Most TCR sequences were rare, but some public TCRs occurred in many donors. There were 150 to 200 TCR beta chains listed as cytomegalovirus-associated. The tendency of first-cohort TCR clusters to co-occur in the 120 or so validation repertoires emerged from a later analysis.

Points on this clone: Its matching antigen is unknown.

The assay was immunoSEQ multiplex PCR, and TCRdb's table has in-frame clones only and misses some. The sample includes some 200,000 clones, roughly nine tenths of them seen just once. CDR1 and CDR2 (germline): MRHNA, SNTAGT. V was trimmed by 0 bases and J by 7 bases, leaving 9 bases between them. The CDR3 totals 13 residues. Among the approximately 110 subjects of the validation cohort, separate from the roughly 730-subject first cohort, were the donors. The rearrangement links TRBV6-4 to TRBJ1-1, with D possibly matching TRBD1 (6 bases). The clonotype originates from a man aged 25 to 40 in good health and CMV-seropositive. The material sequenced was PBMCs. The CDR3, as DNA: TGTGCCAGCAGTGACTCGAGGGGGAGTGAAGCTTTCTTT. Translation: CASSDSRGSEAFF.